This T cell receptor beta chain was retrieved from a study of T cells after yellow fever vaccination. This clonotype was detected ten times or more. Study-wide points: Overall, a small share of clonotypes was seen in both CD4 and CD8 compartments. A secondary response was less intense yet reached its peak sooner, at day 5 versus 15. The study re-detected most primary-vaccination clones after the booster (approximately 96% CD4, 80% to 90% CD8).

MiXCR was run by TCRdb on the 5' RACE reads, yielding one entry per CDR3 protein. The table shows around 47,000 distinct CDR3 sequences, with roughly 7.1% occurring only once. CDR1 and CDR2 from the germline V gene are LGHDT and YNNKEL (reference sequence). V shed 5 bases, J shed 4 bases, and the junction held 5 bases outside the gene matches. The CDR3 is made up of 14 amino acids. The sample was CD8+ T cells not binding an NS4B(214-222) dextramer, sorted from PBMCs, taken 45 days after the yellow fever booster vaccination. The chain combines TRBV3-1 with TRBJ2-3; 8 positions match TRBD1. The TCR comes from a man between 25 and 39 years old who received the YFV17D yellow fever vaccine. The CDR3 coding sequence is TGTGCCAGCAGCTCGGACAGGGCCCCAGATACGCAGTATTTT. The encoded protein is CASSSDRAPDTQYF.